The sequence of this T cell receptor (beta chain) was determined in a study of T cell responses to AZD1222 COVID-19 vaccine. This clone was observed once. Only in-frame clones appear in the TCRdb table, and some are missing; sequencing was by immunoSEQ multiplex PCR. This sample has 95,000 to 130,000 clones, with approximately 83% found just once. The germline CDR1 and CDR2 sequences are KGHDR and SFDVKD. V was pared by 1 base and J by 8 bases, with 11 bases between. The CDR3 totals 14 residues. The starting material was peripheral blood, obtained on day 0 of MenACWY control vaccination. The V and J genes are TRBV24-1 and TRBJ1-5; the D is unclear. The clonotype was recovered from an adult in good health. This CDR3 reads CATSDFGEWKPQHF. The CDR3 coding sequence is TGTGCCACCAGTGATTTTGGGGAGTGGAAGCCCCAGCATTTT.